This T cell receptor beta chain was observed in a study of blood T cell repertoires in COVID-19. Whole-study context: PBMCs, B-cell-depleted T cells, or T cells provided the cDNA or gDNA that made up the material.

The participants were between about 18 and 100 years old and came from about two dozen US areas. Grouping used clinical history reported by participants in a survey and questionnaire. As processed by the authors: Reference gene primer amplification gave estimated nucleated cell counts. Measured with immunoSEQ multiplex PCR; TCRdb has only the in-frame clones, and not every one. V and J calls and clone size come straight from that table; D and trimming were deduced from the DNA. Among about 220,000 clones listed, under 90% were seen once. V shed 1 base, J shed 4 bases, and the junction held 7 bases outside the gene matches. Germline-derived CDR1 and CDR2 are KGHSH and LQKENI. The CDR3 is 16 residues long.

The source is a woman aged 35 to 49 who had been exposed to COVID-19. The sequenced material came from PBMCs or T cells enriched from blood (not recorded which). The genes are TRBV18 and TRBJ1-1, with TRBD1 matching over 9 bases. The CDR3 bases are TGTGCCAGCTCACCACAGAGGAGACAGGGGGGCACTGAAGCTTTCTTT. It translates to CASSPQRRQGGTEAFF.